This TCR beta chain is drawn from a study of blood T cell repertoires in COVID-19. At the level of the study: Some COVID-19 samples were acute and others convalescent; all came from the United States, Italy and Spain. PBMCs, B-cell-depleted T cells, or T cells provided the cDNA or gDNA that made up the material.

As processed by the authors: Cell counts per sample came from amplifying reference gene primers. Produced via immunoSEQ multiplex PCR; TCRdb's table is partial and in-frame only. D and trimming were read from the DNA, whereas the V and J calls and clone size are those reported in that table. The table records some 190,000 clones, around 80% of them present only once. The CDR3 is 15 amino acids. V dropped 10 bases and J dropped 5; count of bases not matched to a gene: 12. The germline V gene encodes CDR1 WNHNN and CDR2 SYGVQD (reference sequence). Specimen: peripheral blood. The origin of this receptor is a man between 60 and 70 years old with acute or convalescent COVID-19. The gene calls are TRBV10-1 and TRBJ1-5; 9 positions match TRBD1. CDR3 region: CATFKDRGIYQPQHF. CDR3 nucleotide sequence: TGCGCCACCTTTAAGGACAGGGGAATTTATCAGCCCCAGCATTTT.